This paragraph reports one T cell receptor beta chain. The CDR3 has 18 amino acids. Germline CDR1 MNHEY, CDR2 SVGEGT. V was clipped by 6 bases and J by 0 bases; unmatched bases: 14. TCRdb called the RT-PCR reads again in MiXCR, with one record for every CDR3 protein. The sample lists about 700,000 distinct CDR3 sequences; 13% to 15% were seen once. The source is a female donor in good health, serving as a healthy control. Specimen: memory CD4+ T cells from blood. The chain is built from TRBV6-2 or TRBV6-3 and TRBJ1-5; 7 nucleotides agree with TRBD1. For the CDR3, the DNA is TGTGCCAGCAGCGTCTTTCCGGGACAGACCTATAGCAATCAGCCCCAGCATTTT. Its protein product is CASSVFPGQTYSNQPQHF.